These T cell receptor beta chains were read from a single sample in a study of CD8+CD57+ T cells in acquired aplastic anemia. TCRdb reanalysed the reads using MiXCR and keeps one entry per CDR3 protein. The profile covers 150,000 to 200,000 distinct CDR3 sequences, with under 55% appearing a single time and approximately 2.9% taken by the ten largest. The sequencing input was sorted CD4+, CD8+, or CD8+CD57+ T cells (not recorded which) from PBMCs. These receptors were collected from a human donor in good health. The CDR3 runs from the conserved cysteine through the conserved F or W. The order of the fields is CDR3 protein, CDR3 DNA, V gene, J gene, D gene, clone size. D genes are given only for firm matches. Clone sizes are given selectively: once, few, many, or a class where the clone is expanded.

cdr3_aa: CAIRTGTGPYGYTF
cdr3_nt: TGTGCCATCAGAACCGGGACAGGGCCATATGGCTACACCTTC
v_call: TRBV10-3
j_call: TRBJ1-2
d_call: TRBD1
clone_size: .

cdr3_aa: CASIIGSREAFF
cdr3_nt: TGTGCCAGTATTATAGGGTCTCGGGAAGCTTTCTTT
v_call: TRBV19
j_call: TRBJ1-1
d_call: .
clone_size: .

cdr3_aa: CASSTGGLNEQFF
cdr3_nt: TGTGCCAGTTCGACAGGGGGGCTGAATGAGCAGTTCTTC
v_call: TRBV12-3/TRBV12-4
j_call: TRBJ2-1
d_call: TRBD1
clone_size: many

cdr3_aa: CASSLAGDAYNEQFF
cdr3_nt: TGTGCCAGCAGTCTAGCGGGAGATGCCTACAATGAGCAGTTCTTC
v_call: TRBV12-3/TRBV12-4
j_call: TRBJ2-1
d_call: TRBD2
clone_size: many

cdr3_aa: CASSPLTGETQYF
cdr3_nt: TGCGCCAGCAGCCCCCTCACAGGAGAGACCCAGTACTTC
v_call: TRBV5-1
j_call: TRBJ2-5
d_call: .
clone_size: .

cdr3_aa: CASCRQGTDTQYF
cdr3_nt: TGCGCCAGCTGTAGACAGGGAACAGATACGCAGTATTTT
v_call: TRBV5-1
j_call: TRBJ2-3
d_call: TRBD1
clone_size: .

cdr3_aa: CASRPSGYSYEQYF
cdr3_nt: TGCGCCAGCAGGCCTAGCGGATACTCCTACGAGCAGTACTTC
v_call: TRBV10-2
j_call: TRBJ2-7
d_call: TRBD2
clone_size: .

cdr3_aa: CASSQGGTTDTQYF
cdr3_nt: TGTGCCAGCAGCCAAGGCGGGACCACAGATACGCAGTATTTT
v_call: TRBV3-1
j_call: TRBJ2-3
d_call: .
clone_size: many

cdr3_aa: CASSELQGAYEQYF
cdr3_nt: TGTGCCAGCAGTGAATTGCAGGGGGCCTACGAGCAGTACTTC
v_call: TRBV6-1
j_call: TRBJ2-7
d_call: TRBD1
clone_size: many

cdr3_aa: CASAWDDRETNYGYTF
cdr3_nt: TGTGCCAGCGCGTGGGATGACAGGGAGACTAACTATGGCTACACCTTC
v_call: TRBV12-3/TRBV12-4
j_call: TRBJ1-2
d_call: TRBD1
clone_size: .

cdr3_aa: CASSTGTGVDQSQHF
cdr3_nt: TGTGCCAGCAGCACCGGGACAGGGGTCGACCAGTCCCAGCATTTT
v_call: TRBV7-6
j_call: TRBJ1-5
d_call: TRBD1
clone_size: .

cdr3_aa: CASSQDRPRRNEQFF
cdr3_nt: TGTGCCAGCAGCCAAGATAGGCCCCGAAGAAATGAGCAGTTCTTC
v_call: TRBV3-1
j_call: TRBJ2-1
d_call: .
clone_size: .

cdr3_aa: CASSLMPSTEAFF
cdr3_nt: TGTGCCAGCAGCTTAATGCCCAGCACCGAAGCTTTCTTT
v_call: TRBV7-9
j_call: TRBJ1-1
d_call: .
clone_size: .

cdr3_aa: CATSDRGWTEAFF
cdr3_nt: TGTGCCACCAGCGACAGGGGATGGACTGAAGCTTTCTTT
v_call: TRBV24-1
j_call: TRBJ1-1
d_call: TRBD1
clone_size: many

cdr3_aa: CSARDPTGLAGGRQQYF
cdr3_nt: TGCAGTGCTAGAGATCCCACGGGACTAGCGGGAGGGCGGCAGCAGTACTTC
v_call: TRBV20-1
j_call: TRBJ2-7
d_call: TRBD2
clone_size: .

cdr3_aa: CSARGSPGGIQPQHF
cdr3_nt: TGCAGTGCTAGAGGGTCGCCAGGGGGCATTCAGCCCCAGCATTTT
v_call: TRBV20-1
j_call: TRBJ1-5
d_call: TRBD1
clone_size: .

cdr3_aa: CSVERGTGANVLTF
cdr3_nt: TGCAGCGTTGAAAGAGGGACTGGGGCCAACGTCCTGACTTTC
v_call: TRBV29-1
j_call: TRBJ2-6
d_call: .
clone_size: .

cdr3_aa: CATSAAGINQPQHF
cdr3_nt: TGTGCCACCAGTGCCGCAGGAATAAATCAGCCCCAGCATTTT
v_call: TRBV24-1
j_call: TRBJ1-5
d_call: .
clone_size: .

cdr3_aa: CSASEGAGSPLHF
cdr3_nt: TGCAGTGCTAGTGAGGGGGCGGGTTCACCCCTCCACTTT
v_call: TRBV20-1
j_call: TRBJ1-6
d_call: TRBD1
clone_size: .

cdr3_aa: CAISEGGQGLGYGYTF
cdr3_nt: TGTGCCATCAGTGAGGGGGGACAGGGGCTTGGCTATGGCTACACCTTC
v_call: TRBV10-3
j_call: TRBJ1-2
d_call: TRBD1
clone_size: once

cdr3_aa: CASSRGTSGTGGETQYF
cdr3_nt: TGTGCCAGCAGCCGAGGGACTAGCGGGACCGGAGGGGAGACCCAGTACTTC
v_call: TRBV7-8
j_call: TRBJ2-5
d_call: TRBD2
clone_size: .

cdr3_aa: CASRYDGELFF
cdr3_nt: TGTGCCAGCAGATATGACGGGGAGCTGTTTTTT
v_call: TRBV7-2
j_call: TRBJ2-2
d_call: .
clone_size: .

cdr3_aa: CASSLALTSGGAVVYEQYF
cdr3_nt: TGTGCCAGCAGCTTGGCCCTGACTAGCGGGGGGGCCGTGGTCTACGAGCAGTACTTC
v_call: TRBV5-4
j_call: TRBJ2-7
d_call: TRBD2
clone_size: .

cdr3_aa: CSARDFGGPSTDTQYF
cdr3_nt: TGCAGTGCTAGAGATTTTGGGGGGCCAAGCACAGATACGCAGTATTTT
v_call: TRBV20-1
j_call: TRBJ2-3
d_call: .
clone_size: .

cdr3_aa: CASSVGQSYEQYF
cdr3_nt: TGTGCCAGCAGCGTTGGACAGTCCTACGAGCAGTACTTC
v_call: TRBV5-4
j_call: TRBJ2-7
d_call: .
clone_size: many

cdr3_aa: CASSRETGSGSGELFF
cdr3_nt: TGCGCCAGCAGCCGAGAGACAGGGTCGGGTTCCGGGGAGCTGTTTTTT
v_call: TRBV4-1
j_call: TRBJ2-2
d_call: TRBD1
clone_size: few

cdr3_aa: CASSTEGGRYTF
cdr3_nt: TGTGCCAGTAGTACCGAGGGGGGGCGATACACCTTC
v_call: TRBV19
j_call: TRBJ1-2
d_call: .
clone_size: few

cdr3_aa: CSVEGRGQKNVYEQYF
cdr3_nt: TGCAGCGTTGAGGGTCGCGGACAGAAAAACGTCTACGAGCAGTACTTC
v_call: TRBV29-1
j_call: TRBJ2-7
d_call: .
clone_size: .

cdr3_aa: CATSGGQGANTGELFF
cdr3_nt: TGTGCCACCAGTGGGGGACAGGGGGCTAATACCGGGGAGCTGTTTTTT
v_call: TRBV24-1
j_call: TRBJ2-2
d_call: TRBD1
clone_size: many

cdr3_aa: CASSVRQEVPYF
cdr3_nt: TGTGCCAGCAGTGTACGACAGGAAGTCCCCTACTTC
v_call: TRBV2
j_call: TRBJ2-7
d_call: .
clone_size: .

cdr3_aa: CASSQGRGTSITDTQYF
cdr3_nt: TGTGCCAGCAGCCAAGGGCGAGGGACTTCTATCACAGATACGCAGTATTTT
v_call: TRBV4-2
j_call: TRBJ2-3
d_call: .
clone_size: many

cdr3_aa: CASSQPTASYEQYF
cdr3_nt: TGCGCCAGCAGCCAACCGACAGCTTCCTACGAGCAGTACTTC
v_call: TRBV4-1
j_call: TRBJ2-7
d_call: .
clone_size: many

cdr3_aa: CASSAYGRAQYEQYF
cdr3_nt: TGCGCCAGCAGTGCCTACGGGAGGGCCCAGTACGAGCAGTACTTC
v_call: TRBV10-2
j_call: TRBJ2-7
d_call: TRBD2
clone_size: .

cdr3_aa: CASSIQALNTEAFF
cdr3_nt: TGTGCCAGTAGTATTCAGGCCTTGAACACTGAAGCTTTCTTT
v_call: TRBV19
j_call: TRBJ1-1
d_call: .
clone_size: many

cdr3_aa: CASSESFPRTDTQYF
cdr3_nt: TGTGCCAGCAGTGAATCCTTCCCCAGAACAGATACGCAGTATTTT
v_call: TRBV25-1
j_call: TRBJ2-3
d_call: .
clone_size: .